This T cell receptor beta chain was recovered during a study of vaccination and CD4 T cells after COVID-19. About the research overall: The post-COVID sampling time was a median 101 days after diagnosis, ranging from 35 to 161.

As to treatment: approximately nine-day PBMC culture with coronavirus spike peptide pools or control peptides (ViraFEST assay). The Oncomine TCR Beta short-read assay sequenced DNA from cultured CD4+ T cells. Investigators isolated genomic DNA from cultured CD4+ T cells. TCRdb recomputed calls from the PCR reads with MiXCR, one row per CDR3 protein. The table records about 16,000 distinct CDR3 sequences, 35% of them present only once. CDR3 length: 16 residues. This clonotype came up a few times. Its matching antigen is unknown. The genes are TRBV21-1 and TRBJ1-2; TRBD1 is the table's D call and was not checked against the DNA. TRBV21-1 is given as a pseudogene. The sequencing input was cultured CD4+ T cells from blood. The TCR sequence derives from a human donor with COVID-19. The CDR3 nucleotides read TGTGCCAGCAGCCCCTACCATCGGGGGCTTGGCTATGGCTACACCTTC. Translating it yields CASSPYHRGLGYGYTF.